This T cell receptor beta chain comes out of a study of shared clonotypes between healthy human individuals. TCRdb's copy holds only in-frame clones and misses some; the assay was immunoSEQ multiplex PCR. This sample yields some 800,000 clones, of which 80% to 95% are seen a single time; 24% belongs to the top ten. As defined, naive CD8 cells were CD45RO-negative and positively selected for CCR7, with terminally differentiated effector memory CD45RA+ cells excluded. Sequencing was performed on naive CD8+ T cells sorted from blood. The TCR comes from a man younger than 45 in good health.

CDR3 nucleotides: TGTGCCAGCAGCGGAAGGGGACAGAACATTCGACGGGGCTACACCTTC. Its translation: CASSGRGQNIRRGYTF. The chain has TRBV7-9 and TRBJ1-2, with TRBD1 identical over 7 bases. Germline V gene lookup returns CDR1 SEHNR and CDR2 FQNEAQ (reference sequence). The V and J ends lost 5 bases and 8 bases, in that order; junction bases with no gene match: 17. The CDR3 has 16 amino acids.